These 26 T cell receptor beta chains originate from one sample sequenced in a study of chemoradiotherapy in HPV16-positive cancers. Produced via immunoSEQ multiplex PCR; TCRdb's table is partial and in-frame only. The sample consists of several thousand clones, approximately 87% of them appearing once. The sequenced sample was tumor tissue, obtained from a patient who underwent chemoradiotherapy. The receptors originated from a human donor with HPV-associated anogenital cancer.

In its sample, this clone was seen a few times. The chain couples TRBV4-2 to TRBJ2-2, with D possibly being TRBD2 (5 bases). Per the germline V gene, CDR1 is LGHNA and CDR2 is YNFKEQ. The V and J ends lost 0 bases and 5 bases respectively, with 7 bases between them. This CDR3 contains 14 residues. Here the CDR3 DNA reads TGTGCCAGCAGCCAAGAACGAGGGACCGGGGAGCTGTTTTTT. This translates into CASSQERGTGELFF.

The rearrangement joins TRBV7-2 to TRBJ2-1; 11 bases match TRBD2. CDR1 SGHTA and CDR2 FQGNSA come from the germline V gene. The CDR3 sequence is 14 residues long. V lost 5 bases and J lost 7; bases outside the gene matches: 4. The DNA of the CDR3 is TGTGCCAGCAGCCCGACTAGCGGGGTTAATGAGCAGTTCTTC. As protein: CASSPTSGVNEQFF.

This clone was counted a single time. This chain connects TRBV19 to TRBJ1-1, with D possibly TRBD1 on 6 matching bases. Looked up from germline, CDR1 is LNHDA and CDR2 is SQIVND (reference sequence). The CDR3 consists of 14 residues. Trimming cost V 1 base and J 7 bases, with 13 bases left between them. The CDR3 bases are TGTGCCAGTAGTATAGGAGGGGGGAGCGGTGAAGCTTTCTTT. This sequence encodes CASSIGGGSGEAFF.

This clone has only one observation. This sequence joins TRBV15 and TRBJ1-4; the match to TRBD1 covers 11 bases. The ends lost 1 base at V and 5 bases at J; junction bases unmatched: 3. This CDR3 is built from 16 residues. CDR1 is LNHNV, CDR2 YYDKDF, per germline (reference sequence). CDR3 sequence reads: CATSRGTGGRNEKLFF. The CDR3 nucleotides are TGTGCCACCAGCAGAGGGACAGGGGGCAGGAATGAAAAACTGTTTTTT.

This chain uses TRBV7-9 with TRBJ1-1; no clear D. The germline V gene has CDR1 SEHNR and CDR2 FQNEAQ (reference sequence). The CDR3 is 14 residues long. Trimming left V 1 base short and J 2 bases short, with 8 bases between. Written as DNA, the CDR3 is TGTGCCAGCAGCTTAGGGGGTTTCAACACTGAAGCTTTCTTT. Its protein is CASSLGGFNTEAFF.

The chain carries TRBV10-3 and TRBJ1-1; D not certain. With 2 bases removed from V and 1 base from J, the gap between germline ends came to 8 bases. Germline CDR1 reads ENHRY; CDR2 reads SYGVKD. This CDR3 has 14 amino acids. CDR3 sequence (DNA): TGTGCCATCAGTGAGCCAAATAAGAACACTGAAGCTTTCTTT. Translated: CAISEPNKNTEAFF.

This clone was observed a single time. V and J are TRBV19 and TRBJ1-3, with D perhaps TRBD1 (6 bases). CDR3 length equals 13 residues. Germline CDR1 is LNHDA and CDR2 is SQIVND (reference sequence). Trimming pared 8 bases from V and 4 bases from J, leaving 12 bases between. CDR3 nucleotide sequence: TGTGCCAGTTCTACAGGGCCAGGAAACACCATATATTTT. It translates to CASSTGPGNTIYF.

The gene calls are TRBV7-9 and TRBJ2-1, with 11 bases identical to TRBD2. The CDR3 has 13 amino acids. The germline CDR1 and CDR2 sequences are SEHNR and FQNEAQ (reference sequence). With V trimmed by 1 base and J by 14 bases, 4 bases remained unmatched. The CDR3 nucleotides read TGTGCCAGCAGCTTAGTCCTAGCGGGGGGAAAGTTCTTC. This gives the protein CASSLVLAGGKFF.

The chain employs TRBV5-1 and TRBJ1-4, with 8 nucleotides matching TRBD1. J gave up 8 bases and V 0 bases, and 6 bases lay outside the gene matches. Germline V gives CDR1 SGHRS, CDR2 YFSETQ. The CDR3 totals 15 residues. The CDR3 region is CASSLEAGGREKLFF. DNA of the CDR3: TGCGCCAGCAGCTTGGAGGCAGGGGGCCGAGAAAAACTGTTTTTT.

This clone was seen a single time. The V call is TRBV15, the J call TRBJ2-3; 7 positions agree with TRBD2. J lost 1 base, V lost 5 bases, and 9 bases had no gene match. This CDR3 is built from 16 residues. Germline values: CDR1 LNHNV, CDR2 YYDKDF (reference sequence). CDR3 DNA sequence: TGTGCCACCAGCCGAGGCATGGCGGGAGGCACAGATACGCAGTATTTT. As protein: CATSRGMAGGTDTQYF.

This clone occurred a few times. The chain couples TRBV5-5 to TRBJ2-7, with D maybe TRBD2 (6 bases). Per the germline V gene, CDR1 is SGHKS and CDR2 is YYEKEE (reference sequence). The CDR3 loop spans 15 amino acids. The V end lost 1 base, the J end lost 4 bases, and 15 bases lay between the germline ends. CDR3 amino acids: CASSLIASVEYEQYF. CDR3 DNA sequence: TGTGCCAGCAGCTTGATTGCTAGCGTGGAGTACGAGCAGTACTTC. Full variable domain (remainder filled in from reference TRBV5-5 and TRBJ2-7): DAGVTQSPTHLIKTRGQQVTLRCSPISGHKSVSWYQQVLGQGPQFIFQYYEKEERGRGNFPDRFSARQFPNYSSELNVNALLLGDSALYLCASSLIASVEYEQYFGPGTRLTVT.

V is TRBV7-6 and J is TRBJ2-2, with TRBD1 matching over 8 bases. J was trimmed by 1 base and V by 11 bases; bases with no gene match: 12. Germline V CDR1 and CDR2: SGHVS, FNYEAQ. The CDR3 has 16 residues. The chain's CDR3 is CASGGTGQVNTGELFF. CDR3 in DNA: TGTGCCTCCGGTGGGACGGGACAGGTGAACACCGGGGAGCTGTTTTTT.

The V gene is TRBV29-1, the J gene TRBJ1-1; 11 positions match TRBD1. This CDR3 has 14 amino acids. CDR1 is SQVTM and CDR2 is ANQGSEA in the germline V gene. The junction had 3 bases not matched to a gene; V was cut back by 4 bases and J by 2 bases. CDR3 loop: CSVVDRGLNTEAFF. The CDR3 nucleotides read TGCAGCGTTGTGGACAGGGGGCTTAACACTGAAGCTTTCTTT.

This chain links TRBV5-4 with TRBJ2-2; D not certain. V lost 7 bases to trimming and J lost 5 bases, with 12 bases between them. CDR3 length equals 13 residues. Germline lookup yields CDR1 SGHNT and CDR2 YYREEE (reference sequence). In DNA form, the CDR3 reads TGTGCCAGCGGCCCGTATTCGACCGGGGAGCTGTTTTTT. It encodes CASGPYSTGELFF.

J is TRBJ2-7 and V is TRBV13; TRBD1 agrees at 12 bases. This CDR3 has 16 amino acids. Unmatched junction bases numbered 7, after V lost 5 bases and J lost 2 bases. Per the germline V gene, CDR1 is PRHDT and CDR2 is FYEKMQ (reference sequence). CDR3 in amino acids: CASSPWGQGAAYEQYF. For the CDR3, the DNA is TGTGCCAGCAGCCCCTGGGGACAGGGGGCGGCCTACGAGCAGTACTTC.

This chain uses TRBV6-4 with TRBJ2-7, with TRBD1 matching over 8 bases. CDR1 and CDR2 (germline): MRHNA, SNTAGT. With V trimmed by 3 bases and J by 2 bases, 9 bases remained unmatched. The CDR3 sequence is 16 residues long. The DNA for the CDR3 is TGTGCCAGCAGTGAAGCCGGGACAGGTTTCACCTACGAGCAGTACTTC. Protein: CASSEAGTGFTYEQYF.

The chain links TRBV20-1 to TRBJ1-2; D not resolved. Trimming pared 3 bases from V and 6 bases from J, leaving 8 bases between. From germline, CDR1 is DFQATT and CDR2 SNEGSKA (reference sequence). The CDR3 runs to 11 residues. The CDR3 DNA sequence: TGCAGTGCTAGCGTACTGAATGGCTACACCTTC. Translated: CSASVLNGYTF.

The rearrangement joins TRBV2 to TRBJ2-3; perhaps TRBD2 as D (7 bases). Trimming removed 6 bases from V and 6 bases from J, with 22 bases in between. This CDR3 has 16 amino acids. Germline-derived CDR1 and CDR2 are SNHLY and FYNNEI. The CDR3 nucleotides are TGTGCCAGCAGGGGGACTGGAGGGGGGGCATGGGATACGCAGTATTTT. As protein: CASRGTGGGAWDTQYF. The full variable domain, its missing parts supplied by reference TRBV2 and TRBJ2-3, is EPEVTQTPSHQVTQMGQEVILRCVPISNHLYFYWYRQILGQKVEFLVSFYNNEISEKSEIFDDQFSVERPDGSNFTLKIRSTKLEDSAMYFCASRGTGGGAWDTQYFGPGTRLTVL.

This clone came up once. The rearrangement uses TRBV7-9 and TRBJ1-5; tentative D call: TRBD1 (5 bases). V gave up 3 bases and J gave up 6 bases, with 15 bases separating them. This CDR3 is 15 amino acids long. Germline loops: CDR1 SEHNR, CDR2 FQNEAQ (reference sequence). This chain's CDR3 is CASSFGIQAGQPQHF. In nucleotides, the CDR3 is TGTGCCAGCAGCTTCGGGATACAGGCCGGTCAGCCCCAGCATTTT.

The rearrangement uses TRBV5-6 and TRBJ1-5, with D unclear. Germline-derived CDR1 and CDR2 are SGHDT and YYEEEE. The CDR3 covers 14 residues. The V end was cut by 3 bases, the J end by 1 base, with 8 bases between. The CDR3 coding sequence is TGTGCCAGCAGCTACCGGGCAAGCAATCAGCCCCAGCATTTT. As protein: CASSYRASNQPQHF.

In this sample, this clone turned up a few times. The chain combines TRBV6-1 with TRBJ1-3, with D tentatively TRBD1 (6 bases). This CDR3 spans 16 amino acids. V gave up 3 bases and J gave up 0 bases, with 12 bases separating them. Germline values: CDR1 MNHNS, CDR2 SASEGT. The DNA for the CDR3 is TGTGCCAGCAGTGAGTTTTGGACAGCCTCTGGAAACACCATATATTTT. This gives the protein CASSEFWTASGNTIYF.

This sequence joins TRBV7-2 and TRBJ1-1; 7 nucleotides agree with TRBD1. V shed 4 bases and J 6 bases; nucleotides not matched to a gene: 2. This CDR3 has 12 amino acids. The germline CDR1 and CDR2 sequences are SGHTA and FQGNSA. This chain's CDR3 is CASSSQGAEAFF. CDR3 bases: TGTGCCAGCAGCTCCCAGGGGGCTGAAGCTTTCTTT.

The chain uses TRBV2 and TRBJ1-1; no clear D. The V gene's germline CDR1 is SNHLY and CDR2 FYNNEI. The CDR3 covers 14 residues. V lost 6 bases to trimming and J lost 1 base, with 12 bases between them. CDR3 nucleotide sequence: TGTGCCAGCAGAGTAGACCGTCCGAACACTGAAGCTTTCTTT. It yields the protein CASRVDRPNTEAFF.

The genes are TRBV19 and TRBJ2-3; D is unresolved. The CDR3 has 16 amino acids. The germline CDR1 and CDR2 sequences are LNHDA and SQIVND (reference sequence). V dropped 10 bases and J dropped 3 bases, with 23 bases sitting between them. The CDR3 DNA sequence: TGTGCCACCCCGGAGTCCCAACCCCAGTGTACAGATACGCAGTATTTT. Its protein product is CATPESQPQCTDTQYF.

This sequence joins TRBV6-6 and TRBJ1-1; 8 nucleotides align to TRBD1. The germline CDR1 and CDR2 sequences are MNHNY and SVGAGI (reference sequence). The junction had 10 bases not matched to a gene; V was cut back by 3 bases and J by 4 bases. The CDR3 loop spans 16 amino acids. This CDR3 is CASSYPHRGLGTEAFF. CDR3 coding DNA: TGTGCCAGCAGTTATCCCCACAGGGGGTTGGGCACTGAAGCTTTCTTT.

The rearrangement links TRBV5-1 to TRBJ1-1; D remains ambiguous. From germline, CDR1 is SGHRS and CDR2 YFSETQ. The germline V and J ends were trimmed by 0 bases and 1 base, with 10 bases remaining between them. The CDR3 extends over 15 amino acids. The CDR3: CASSLGSNRNTEAFF. For the CDR3, the DNA is TGCGCCAGCAGCTTGGGAAGTAATAGGAACACTGAAGCTTTCTTT.